This T cell receptor (delta chain) was observed in a study of gamma-delta chains in newborns, infants, children. Study in general: Polyclonal expansion of innate γδ T cells after birth follows microbial exposure.

For this clone: A much larger clone lies one base from this, so it may be a read error. Other DNA sequences within the sample encode an identical CDR3.

TCRdb redid clone calling on the reads using CATT. The sample has approximately 8,000 delta-chain clones, less than 2% seen once. CDR1 TSWWSYY and CDR2 QGS come from the germline V gene. This CDR3 is 18 amino acids long. This clonotype was sampled from a child who was a newborn, infant or young child, either healthy, febrile or measles-vaccinated (not recorded which). The chain carries TRDV1 and TRDJ1; 9 bases match TRDD2. Material for sequencing was blood. The CDR3 DNA reads as TGTGCCCTTGGGGACCCCGCCTTCCTACGTCCCAACACCGATAAACTCATCTTT. This sequence encodes CALGDPAFLRPNTDKLIF.